The 26 T cell receptor beta chains presented below share a single source sample, sequenced in a study of T cell repertoires in cytomegalovirus infection. MiXCR, applied by TCRdb to the reads, yields one record per CDR3 protein. The sample lists a few hundred thousand distinct CDR3 sequences, roughly 25% occurring once. These receptors are not linked to any known antigen. This specimen was cultured PBMCs, taken from culture after CMV antigen stimulation. The source of these receptors is a human donor in good health (CMV status not recorded). Some clones in this sample may be carry-over from other donors' samples.

The V gene is TRBV7-6, the J gene TRBJ2-3; D is perhaps TRBD2 (7 bases). With 5 bases removed from V and 2 bases from J, the gap between germline ends came to 11 bases. CDR1 is SGHVS and CDR2 is FNYEAQ in the germline V gene. The CDR3 is 14 amino acids. CDR3 nucleotide sequence: TGTGCCAGCAGCGCGGGGGCGACCACAGATACGCAGTATTTT. Its protein is CASSAGATTDTQYF.

Many counts were recorded for this clonotype. The CDR3 reads CASSSRTGNTEAFF. The CDR3 nucleotides are TGTGCCAGCAGCTCTAGGACCGGGAACACTGAAGCTTTCTTT. V and J are TRBV11-3 and TRBJ1-1; D gene uncertain. Germline V gives CDR1 SGHNT, CDR2 YENEEA. The CDR3 contains 14 residues. The V end was cut by 4 bases, the J end by 1 base, with 10 bases between. The full variable domain, rest sourced from reference TRBV11-3 and TRBJ1-1, is EAGVVQSPRYKIIEKKQPVAFWCNPISGHNTLYWYLQNLGQGPELLIRYENEEAVDDSQLPKDRFSAERLKGVDSTLKIQPAELGDSAVYLCASSSRTGNTEAFFGQGTRLTVV.

This clonotype was seen a handful of times. The J gene is TRBJ2-7, the V gene TRBV12-3 or TRBV12-4; D is unresolved. V lost 3 bases to trimming and J lost 5 bases, with 14 bases between them. This CDR3 has 14 residues. CDR3 sequence reads: CASSFSGRVHEQYV. The DNA of the CDR3 is TGTGCCAGCAGTTTCTCGGGCCGCGTCCACGAGCAGTACGTC.

This clonotype turned up a few times. The J gene is TRBJ2-5, the V gene TRBV19; D is unclear. The germline V gene encodes CDR1 LNHDA and CDR2 SQIVND (reference sequence). V shed 3 bases and J shed 5 bases, with 10 bases lying between them. This CDR3 is 13 amino acids long. CDR3 sequence: CASSMARPETQYF. The CDR3 coding sequence is TGTGCCAGTAGTATGGCCCGGCCCGAGACCCAGTACTTC.

This clonotype turned up a few times. One end of the junction is discordant with germline, which a read error may explain. The rearrangement links TRBV4-1 to TRBJ2-7; 12 nucleotides match TRBD2. Germline V CDR1 and CDR2: MGHRA, YSYEKL. This CDR3 is 13 amino acids long. The CDR3 nucleotides read TGTGCCAGCAGCCAGTGGACTAGCGGGGTACAGTACTTC. Translated: CASSQWTSGVQYF.

This clonotype was seen repeatedly, ten times or more. The chain combines TRBV7-2 with TRBJ2-4, with a possible D match to TRBD1 (6 bases). Looked up from germline, CDR1 is SGHTA and CDR2 is FQGNSA. V was cut by 4 bases and J by 1 base, with 20 bases left in between. The CDR3 runs to 18 residues. The CDR3 region has the DNA TGTGCCAGCAGCTCTCCCGGGGCGCACCAGGGGGCCAAAAACATTCAGTACTTC. Its translation is CASSSPGAHQGAKNIQYF.

The rearrangement links TRBV12-3 or TRBV12-4 to TRBJ2-2; TRBD1 matches 9 bases. This CDR3 region has 14 residues. Trimming removed 6 bases from V and 6 bases from J; junction bases left unmatched: 5. CDR3 loop: CASSLDRGAGELFF. CDR3 nucleotide sequence: TGTGCCAGCAGCCTGGACAGGGGCGCCGGGGAGCTGTTTTTT.

This clonotype appeared many times. The V and J genes are TRBV7-2 and TRBJ2-1, with D maybe TRBD2 (6 bases). The CDR3 has 16 amino acids. Trimming left V 7 bases short and J 7 bases short, with 23 bases between. Per the germline V gene, CDR1 is SGHTA and CDR2 is FQGNSA. Here the CDR3 DNA reads TGTGCCAGCAATCTAGCATCTAGCGCCCGTGGGAATGAGCAGTTCTTC. Protein sequence: CASNLASSARGNEQFF.

The chain employs TRBV6-2 or TRBV6-3 and TRBJ2-3; the match to TRBD2 covers 11 bases. The length of the CDR3 is 17 residues. Germline V gene sequence: CDR1 MNHEY, CDR2 SVGEGT. Germline trimming cut 7 bases from V and 5 bases from J; bases unmatched to any gene: 14. The chain's CDR3 is CASTDSIAGGPEDTQYF. CDR3 DNA: TGTGCCAGCACCGACTCAATAGCGGGAGGGCCTGAAGATACGCAGTATTTT.

This clonotype showed up just a few times. The gene calls are TRBV7-2 and TRBJ2-5; tentative D call: TRBD1 (6 bases). There are 14 residues in the CDR3. CDR1 SGHTA and CDR2 FQGNSA come from the germline V gene. Trimming stripped 4 bases from V and 5 bases from J, with 14 bases between. CDR3 nucleotides: TGTGCCAGCAGCTCGCAGGGGATCGGGGAGACCCAGTACTTC. Protein sequence: CASSSQGIGETQYF.

The rearrangement joins TRBV7-9 to TRBJ2-7, with D hard to call. Looked up from germline, CDR1 is SEHNR and CDR2 is FQNEAQ (reference sequence). V was pared by 2 bases and J by 4 bases, with 6 bases between. CDR3 length: 12 residues. CDR3 in amino acids: CASSLNPYEQYV. In nucleotides, the CDR3 is TGTGCCAGCAGCTTAAACCCTTACGAGCAGTACGTC.

This rearrangement joins TRBV19 to TRBJ1-5; D not resolved. The CDR3 is 15 residues long. The V gene's germline CDR1 is LNHDA and CDR2 SQIVND (reference sequence). Trimming left V 1 base short and J 5 bases short, with 12 bases between. CDR3 DNA sequence: TGTGCCAGTAGTATAGTGCCAGATGGGTATCAGCCCCAGCATTTT. Residues: CASSIVPDGYQPQHF.

This clonotype was found a few times. J is TRBJ2-2 and V is TRBV6-5, with 7 bases identical to TRBD1. Looked up from germline, CDR1 is MNHEY and CDR2 is SVGAGI. V lost 8 bases and J lost 6; bases outside the gene matches: 9. The length of the CDR3 is 14 residues. The CDR3 loop reads CASFRQGFPGELFF. The CDR3 nucleotides read TGTGCCAGCTTCCGACAGGGTTTTCCCGGGGAGCTGTTTTTT.

The V call is TRBV12-3 or TRBV12-4, the J call TRBJ2-1, with no clear D. CDR3 length equals 12 residues. The germline V and J ends were trimmed by 1 base and 7 bases, with 5 bases remaining between them. In DNA, the CDR3 is TGTGCCAGCAGTTTAGAAGCAAATGAGCAGTTCTTC. It translates to CASSLEANEQFF.

There are a few counts of this clonotype. The CDR3 DNA reads TGTGCCAGCAGCCCGCCGACAGGGTATAATGAAAAACTGTTTTTT. Residues: CASSPPTGYNEKLFF. The chain joins TRBV7-9 to TRBJ1-4; 7 nucleotides line up with TRBD1. The germline V gene has CDR1 SEHNR and CDR2 FQNEAQ (reference sequence). With V trimmed by 5 bases and J by 4 bases, 7 bases remained unmatched. This CDR3 contains 15 residues.

CDR3 in amino acids: CASSPWGGNYGYTF. The CDR3 nucleotides are TGTGCCAGCAGCCCCTGGGGAGGAAACTATGGCTACACCTTC. The V and J genes are TRBV5-6 and TRBJ1-2; no firm D call. This CDR3 comprises 14 residues. Germline lookup yields CDR1 SGHDT and CDR2 YYEEEE. V was clipped by 4 bases and J by 2 bases, with 12 bases between them.

The sample holds many counts of this clonotype. This chain connects TRBV6-2 or TRBV6-3 to TRBJ2-5; D gene ambiguous. The CDR3 runs 14 residues. CDR1 MNHEY and CDR2 SVGEGT come from the germline V gene. V was shortened by 0 bases and J by 2 bases, with 7 bases between the two germline ends. The CDR3 here is CASSYSELQETQYF. Here the CDR3 DNA reads TGTGCCAGCAGTTACTCGGAGCTTCAAGAGACCCAGTACTTC.

The genes are TRBV29-1 and TRBJ2-2; 8 positions agree with TRBD1. Per the germline V gene, CDR1 is SQVTM and CDR2 is ANQGSEA. V shed 7 bases and J 6 bases; nucleotides not matched to a gene: 4. The CDR3 runs 12 residues. CDR3 sequence: CSGDRGAGELFF. CDR3 bases: TGCAGCGGCGACAGGGGTGCCGGGGAGCTGTTTTTT.

This clonotype has at least ten counts. The chain joins TRBV7-2 to TRBJ1-1; no clear D gene. CDR3 length: 13 residues. Germline CDR1 is SGHTA and CDR2 is FQGNSA. CDR3 sequence reads: CAAWRVMNTEAFF. Written as DNA, the CDR3 is TGTGCAGCCTGGCGGGTGATGAACACTGAAGCTTTCTTT.

This sequence joins TRBV6-6 and TRBJ2-3; 8 bases are shared with TRBD2. The ends lost 6 bases at V and 4 bases at J; junction bases unmatched: 6. From germline, CDR1 is MNHNY and CDR2 SVGAGI (reference sequence). The CDR3 extends over 14 amino acids. Here the CDR3 reads CASSLERESDTQYF. The CDR3 nucleotides are TGTGCCAGCAGCCTCGAGCGGGAGTCAGATACGCAGTATTTT.

V gene TRBV28 combines with J gene TRBJ1-5, with D unresolved. Germline values: CDR1 MDHEN, CDR2 SYDVKM. V lost 3 bases and J lost 0, with 9 bases in between. The CDR3 has 15 amino acids. CDR3 bases: TGTGCCAGCAGTTTTAGGACGCCTAGCAATCAGCCCCAGCATTTT. It encodes CASSFRTPSNQPQHF.

This clonotype occurred many times. The rearrangement joins TRBV7-2 to TRBJ2-7; 7 bases map to TRBD1. The CDR3 is made up of 12 amino acids. J was trimmed by 6 bases and V by 4 bases; bases with no gene match: 3. Germline V gene sequence: CDR1 SGHTA, CDR2 FQGNSA. The CDR3 bases are TGTGCCAGCAGCTCAGACAGGGCCGAGCAGTACTTC. Protein sequence: CASSSDRAEQYF.

This clonotype occurred a few times. The rearrangement joins TRBV28 to TRBJ2-1, with unresolved D. CDR1 is MDHEN, CDR2 SYDVKM, per germline. V lost 3 bases and J 8 bases, leaving 14 bases between the germline ends. The CDR3 is 14 residues long. The CDR3 reads CASSFSASGDEQFF. CDR3 DNA sequence: TGTGCCAGCAGTTTTTCAGCTAGTGGCGATGAGCAGTTCTTC.

The chain recombines TRBV7-2 with TRBJ1-2, with D possibly being TRBD1 (5 bases). Trimming took 2 bases from V and 3 from J, leaving 13 bases between them. The CDR3 covers 15 residues. CDR1 and CDR2 from the germline V gene are SGHTA and FQGNSA. As DNA, the CDR3 is TGTGCCAGCAGCTTACGACGCACGGGGGACTATGGCTACACCTTC. Amino acids: CASSLRRTGDYGYTF.

The chain joins TRBV30 to TRBJ2-1; 9 bases align to TRBD1. The germline V gene encodes CDR1 GTSNPN and CDR2 SVGIG (reference sequence). This CDR3 is built from 14 residues. Trimming cost V 8 bases and J 1 base; bases outside gene matches: 6. The chain's CDR3 is CALRGTGSYNEQFF. As DNA, the CDR3 is TGTGCCCTGAGGGGGACAGGGTCCTACAATGAGCAGTTCTTC.

The chain is built from TRBV6-1 and TRBJ1-1; possibly TRBD1 for D (6 bases). The CDR3 has 13 amino acids. Germline CDR1 reads MNHNS; CDR2 reads SASEGT. Deletions cut 4 bases from V and 3 bases from J, with 9 bases between. Here the CDR3 reads CASSVHRDTEAFF. The CDR3 nucleotides are TGTGCCAGCAGTGTGCACAGGGACACTGAAGCTTTCTTT.